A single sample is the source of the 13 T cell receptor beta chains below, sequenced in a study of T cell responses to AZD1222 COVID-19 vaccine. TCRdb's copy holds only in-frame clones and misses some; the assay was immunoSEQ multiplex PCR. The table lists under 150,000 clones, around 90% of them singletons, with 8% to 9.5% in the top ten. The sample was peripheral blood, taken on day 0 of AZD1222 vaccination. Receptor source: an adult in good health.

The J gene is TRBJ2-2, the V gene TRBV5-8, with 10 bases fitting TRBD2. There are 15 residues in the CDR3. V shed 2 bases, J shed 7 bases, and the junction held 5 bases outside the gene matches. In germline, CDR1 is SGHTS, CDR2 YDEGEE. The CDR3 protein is CASSLLLAGDGELFF. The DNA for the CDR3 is TGTGCCAGCAGCTTACTCCTAGCGGGAGACGGGGAGCTGTTTTTT.

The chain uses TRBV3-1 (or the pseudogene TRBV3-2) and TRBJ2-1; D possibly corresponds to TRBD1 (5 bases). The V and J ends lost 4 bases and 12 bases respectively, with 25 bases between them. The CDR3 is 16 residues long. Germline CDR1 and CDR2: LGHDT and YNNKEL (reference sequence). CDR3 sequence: CASSPSIRAAPQGQFF. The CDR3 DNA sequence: TGTGCCAGCAGCCCTTCGATTAGGGCGGCTCCCCAGGGGCAGTTCTTC.

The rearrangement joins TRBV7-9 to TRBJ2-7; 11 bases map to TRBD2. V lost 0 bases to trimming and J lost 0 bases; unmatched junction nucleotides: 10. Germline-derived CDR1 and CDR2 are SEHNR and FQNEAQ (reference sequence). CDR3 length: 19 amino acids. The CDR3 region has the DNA TGTGCCAGCAGCTTAGCAAATCTAGCGGGAGGATTAGGCTCCTACGAGCAGTACTTC. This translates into CASSLANLAGGLGSYEQYF.

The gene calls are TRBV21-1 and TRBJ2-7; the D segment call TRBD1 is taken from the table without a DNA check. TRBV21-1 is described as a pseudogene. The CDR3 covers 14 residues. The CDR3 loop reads CASSNPDRVWEQYF. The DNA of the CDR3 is TGTGCCAGCAGCAACCCGGACAGGGTCTGGGAGCAGTACTTC.

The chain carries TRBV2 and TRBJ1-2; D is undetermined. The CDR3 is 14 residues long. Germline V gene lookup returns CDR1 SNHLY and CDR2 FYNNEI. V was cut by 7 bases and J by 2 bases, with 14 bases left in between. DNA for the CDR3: TGTGCCAGCACCCCAGCCCTTGGCAACTATGGCTACACCTTC. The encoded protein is CASTPALGNYGYTF.

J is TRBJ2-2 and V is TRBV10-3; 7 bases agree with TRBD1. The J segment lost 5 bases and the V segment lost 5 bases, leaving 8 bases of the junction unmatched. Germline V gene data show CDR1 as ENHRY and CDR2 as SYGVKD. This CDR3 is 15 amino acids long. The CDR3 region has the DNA TGTGCCATCAGTTCTTCGACAGGGAAGACCGGGGAGCTGTTTTTT. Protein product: CAISSSTGKTGELFF.

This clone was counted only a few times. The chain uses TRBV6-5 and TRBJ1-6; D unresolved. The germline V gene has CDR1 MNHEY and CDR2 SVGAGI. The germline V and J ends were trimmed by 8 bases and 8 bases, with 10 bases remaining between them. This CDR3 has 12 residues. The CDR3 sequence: CASSRTDSPLHF. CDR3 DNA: TGTGCCAGCTCCCGAACCGATTCACCCCTCCACTTT.

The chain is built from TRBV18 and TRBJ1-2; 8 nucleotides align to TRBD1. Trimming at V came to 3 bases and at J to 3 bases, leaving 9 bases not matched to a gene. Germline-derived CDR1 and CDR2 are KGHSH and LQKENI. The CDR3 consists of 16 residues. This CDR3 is CASSPSVGQGHYGYTF. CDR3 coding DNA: TGTGCCAGCTCACCTTCGGTAGGACAGGGACACTATGGCTACACCTTC.

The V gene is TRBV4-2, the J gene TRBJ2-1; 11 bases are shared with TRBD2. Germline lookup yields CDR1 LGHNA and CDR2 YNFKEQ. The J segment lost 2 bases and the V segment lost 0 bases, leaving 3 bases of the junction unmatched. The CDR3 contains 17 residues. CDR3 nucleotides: TGTGCCAGCAGCCAAGACGTTAGCGGGAGGGCCTACAATGAGCAGTTCTTC. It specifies CASSQDVSGRAYNEQFF.

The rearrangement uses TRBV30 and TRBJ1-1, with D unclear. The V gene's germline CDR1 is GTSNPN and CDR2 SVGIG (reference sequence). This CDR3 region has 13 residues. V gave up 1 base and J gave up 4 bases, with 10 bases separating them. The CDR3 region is CAWSAATGTEAFF. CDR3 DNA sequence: TGTGCCTGGAGTGCGGCCACGGGCACTGAAGCTTTCTTT. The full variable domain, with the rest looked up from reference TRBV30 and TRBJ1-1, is SQTIHQWPATLVQPVGSPLSLECTVEGTSNPNLYWYRQAAGRGLQLLFYSVGIGQISSEVPQNLSASRPQDRQFILSSKKLLLSDSGFYLCAWSAATGTEAFFGQGTRLTVV.

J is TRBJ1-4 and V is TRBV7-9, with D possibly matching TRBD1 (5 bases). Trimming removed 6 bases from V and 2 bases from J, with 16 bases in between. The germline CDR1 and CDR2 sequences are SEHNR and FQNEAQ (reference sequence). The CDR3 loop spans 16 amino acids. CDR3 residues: CASSSRDKGTNEKLFF. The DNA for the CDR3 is TGTGCCAGCAGTTCCCGGGATAAGGGGACTAATGAAAAACTGTTTTTT.

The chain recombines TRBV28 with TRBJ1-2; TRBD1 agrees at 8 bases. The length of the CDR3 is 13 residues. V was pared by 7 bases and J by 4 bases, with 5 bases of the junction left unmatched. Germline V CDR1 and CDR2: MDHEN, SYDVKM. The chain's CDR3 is CASTLTGVYGYTF. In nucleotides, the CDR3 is TGTGCCAGCACCCTGACAGGGGTCTATGGCTACACCTTC.

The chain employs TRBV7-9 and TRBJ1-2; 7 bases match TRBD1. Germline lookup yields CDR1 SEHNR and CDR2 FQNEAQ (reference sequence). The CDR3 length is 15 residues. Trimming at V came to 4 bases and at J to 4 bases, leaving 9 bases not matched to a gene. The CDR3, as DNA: TGTGCCAGCAGCTCCACAGGGGAGTATGGCTATGGCTACACCTTC. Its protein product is CASSSTGEYGYGYTF.